The 26 T cell receptor beta chains in this list originate from one sample, sequenced in a study of blood T cell repertoires in COVID-19. Profiled with immunoSEQ multiplex PCR; TCRdb holds only in-frame clones, not every one. The data show 60,000 to 90,000 clones, around 88% seen once. The sequencing sample was made of peripheral blood. The origin of the receptors is a human donor in a cohort sampled during active COVID-19.

The V gene is TRBV7-2, the J gene TRBJ1-6; the match to TRBD1 covers 8 bases. This CDR3 spans 15 amino acids. Germline CDR1 SGHTA, CDR2 FQGNSA. V shed 5 bases and J 8 bases; nucleotides not matched to a gene: 8. Written as DNA, the CDR3 is TGTGCCAGCAGCCCACAAGCGACAGGGGATTCACCCCTCCACTTT. Residues: CASSPQATGDSPLHF.

This sequence joins TRBV29-1 and TRBJ2-1, with a possible D match to TRBD2 (6 bases). Germline CDR1 reads SQVTM; CDR2 reads ANQGSEA. The CDR3 length is 15 residues. V gave up 2 bases and J gave up 7 bases, with 18 bases separating them. The CDR3 DNA sequence: TGCAGCGTTGAATTGGGGTTCATGGGGAGGAATGAGCAGTTCTTC. It codes for CSVELGFMGRNEQFF.

This sequence joins TRBV18 and TRBJ1-1, with D maybe TRBD1 (5 bases). The V gene's germline CDR1 is KGHSH and CDR2 LQKENI. Trimming took off 3 bases at V and 0 bases at J, with 14 bases between the two ends. CDR3 length: 16 amino acids. The CDR3 reads CASSPTEVQVNTEAFF. CDR3 sequence (DNA): TGTGCCAGCTCACCCACAGAAGTACAGGTGAACACTGAAGCTTTCTTT.

The chain recombines TRBV6-1 with TRBJ2-1; the match to TRBD2 covers 12 bases. CDR1 is MNHNS and CDR2 is SASEGT in the germline V gene. CDR3 length: 16 residues. V was pared by 2 bases and J by 9 bases, with 8 bases of the junction left unmatched. The CDR3 here is CASSELAGGPGGEQFF. CDR3 DNA: TGTGCCAGCAGTGAACTAGCGGGAGGGCCTGGTGGTGAGCAGTTCTTC.

The chain employs TRBV25-1 and TRBJ2-5; 10 bases map to TRBD1. With V trimmed by 3 bases and J by 5 bases, 6 bases remained unmatched. This CDR3 has 15 residues. CDR1 is MGHDK, CDR2 SYGVNS, per germline. CDR3 sequence: CASSDPGQGMETQYF. For the CDR3, the DNA is TGTGCCAGCAGTGACCCGGGACAGGGGATGGAGACCCAGTACTTC.

The chain joins TRBV7-9 to TRBJ1-2; the D is unclear. V was pared by 2 bases and J by 7 bases, with 20 bases between. The CDR3 runs to 16 residues. CDR1 is SEHNR, CDR2 FQNEAQ, per germline (reference sequence). CDR3 nucleotides: TGTGCCAGCAGCTTACCGCGACAACCAGGAGGTCGTGGCTACACCTTC. Protein: CASSLPRQPGGRGYTF. Filled out from reference TRBV7-9 and TRBJ1-2, the complete variable domain reads DTGVSQNPRHKITKRGQNVTFRCDPISEHNRLYWYRQTLGQGPEFLTYFQNEAQLEKSRLLSDRFSAERPKGSFSTLEIQRTEQGDSAMYLCASSLPRQPGGRGYTFGSGTRLTVV.

The chain couples TRBV18 to TRBJ2-2, with TRBD1 identical over 8 bases. This CDR3 has 15 amino acids. CDR1 is KGHSH, CDR2 LQKENI, per germline. Losses at the gene ends were 6 bases for V and 6 bases for J; bases not matched to a gene: 9. The CDR3 loop reads CASSPRQGSAGELFF. CDR3 nucleotides: TGTGCCAGCTCCCCGAGACAGGGGAGTGCCGGGGAGCTGTTTTTT.

The chain links TRBV27 to TRBJ1-1; weak D call: TRBD1 (6 bases). V was pared by 2 bases and J by 1 base, with 11 bases between. Looked up from germline, CDR1 is MNHEY and CDR2 is SMNVEV (reference sequence). The CDR3 is 15 residues long. The CDR3, as DNA: TGTGCCAGCAGTTTACGCCACAGGGAGAACACTGAAGCTTTCTTT. This gives the protein CASSLRHRENTEAFF.

The V gene is TRBV5-1, the J gene TRBJ1-5; 7 bases are shared with TRBD1. Trimming removed 0 bases from V and 3 bases from J; junction bases left unmatched: 9. The CDR3 covers 17 residues. Per germline, CDR1 SGHRS and CDR2 YFSETQ. The CDR3 is CASSLGATGDNNQPQHF. CDR3 nucleotides: TGCGCCAGCAGCTTGGGGGCTACAGGGGATAACAATCAGCCCCAGCATTTT. The full variable domain, in which reference TRBV5-1 and TRBJ1-5 provide the parts outside the CDR3, is KAGVTQTPRYLIKTRGQQVTLSCSPISGHRSVSWYQQTPGQGLQFLFEYFSETQRNKGNFPGRFSGRQFSNSRSEMNVSTLELGDSALYLCASSLGATGDNNQPQHFGDGTRLSIL.

The V gene is TRBV27, the J gene TRBJ2-2; TRBD2 aligns across 8 bases. The CDR3 runs to 16 residues. With V trimmed by 5 bases and J by 5 bases, 10 bases remained unmatched. Germline V gene data show CDR1 as MNHEY and CDR2 as SMNVEV (reference sequence). In DNA form, the CDR3 reads TGTGCCAGCAGTGCCGGGACTAGGCCGCGGACCGGGGAGCTGTTTTTT. It yields the protein CASSAGTRPRTGELFF.

This clone was detected only a few times. This chain joins TRBV4-1 and TRBJ2-7, with TRBD2 as a possible D gene (6 bases). The germline V and J ends were trimmed by 4 bases and 0 bases, with 10 bases remaining between them. CDR1 and CDR2 from the germline V gene are MGHRA and YSYEKL. The CDR3 length is 14 residues. CDR3 in DNA: TGCGCCAGCAGCCCTGGGACTTACTCCTACGAGCAGTACTTC. It translates to CASSPGTYSYEQYF.

This clone was counted a single time. The chain uses TRBV28 and TRBJ2-3; maybe TRBD1 (5 bases). V lost 10 bases and J 4 bases, leaving 15 bases between the germline ends. CDR1 is MDHEN, CDR2 SYDVKM, per germline. The CDR3 is 13 residues long. The CDR3 loop is CATDQGFPDTQYF. CDR3 coding DNA: TGTGCCACCGATCAGGGATTCCCAGATACGCAGTATTTT.

This rearrangement joins TRBV9 to TRBJ2-3; possibly TRBD1 for D (5 bases). The length of the CDR3 is 15 residues. The V and J ends lost 4 bases and 2 bases respectively, with 14 bases between them. Germline CDR1 reads SGDLS; CDR2 reads YYNGEE. As DNA, the CDR3 is TGTGCCAGCAGCTCCGTGCAGGGTTACACAGATACGCAGTATTTT. This sequence encodes CASSSVQGYTDTQYF.

This clone has just one count. The chain recombines TRBV7-3 with TRBJ2-7; 9 bases map to TRBD1. This CDR3 has 14 amino acids. Germline V lookup: CDR1 SGHTA, CDR2 FQGTGA. The V segment lost 6 bases and the J segment 6 bases; nucleotides outside the gene matches: 9. The CDR3: CASSDRDRVSEQYF. CDR3 nucleotides: TGTGCCAGCAGTGACCGGGACAGGGTTTCCGAGCAGTACTTC.

V and J are TRBV6-2 or TRBV6-3 and TRBJ1-5; D is undetermined. Germline assignment: CDR1 MNHEY and CDR2 SVGEGT. V was cut by 3 bases and J by 5 bases, with 8 bases left in between. This CDR3 has 13 residues. The DNA for the CDR3 is TGTGCCAGCAGTTATGGGCGAGATCAGCCCCAGCATTTT. Protein sequence: CASSYGRDQPQHF.

This chain connects TRBV21-1 to TRBJ2-5; TRBD1, the table's D call, was not compared with the DNA. TRBV21-1 is a documented pseudogene. CDR3 length: 16 residues. The CDR3 DNA reads TGTGCCAGCAGCGCCCCGGGACAGGGGGTGGTGGAGACCCAGTACTTC. It specifies CASSAPGQGVVETQYF.

The V call is TRBV5-1, the J call TRBJ2-5; D unclear. Germline CDR1 and CDR2: SGHRS and YFSETQ. The CDR3 is made up of 16 amino acids. Trimming removed 3 bases from V and 5 bases from J, with 20 bases in between. The CDR3 bases are TGCGCCAGCAGCTCTTCAACTGCTAATTTCGAGGAGACCCAGTACTTC. Amino acid sequence: CASSSSTANFEETQYF.

V usage is TRBV12-5 and J usage is TRBJ1-3, with TRBD1 identical over 8 bases. CDR3 length equals 15 residues. Germline V gene sequence: CDR1 LGHNT, CDR2 FRNRAP. V was clipped by 1 base and J by 4 bases; unmatched bases: 3. CDR3 sequence reads: CASGLGTGLGNTIYF. In nucleotides, the CDR3 is TGTGCTAGTGGTTTGGGGACAGGGCTAGGAAACACCATATATTTT.

V gene TRBV11-3 combines with J gene TRBJ2-3; 12 nucleotides match TRBD1. CDR1 and CDR2 (germline): SGHNT, YENEEA. This CDR3 is 15 amino acids long. V lost 5 bases and J lost 3; bases outside the gene matches: 3. CDR3 residues: CASSPGQGATDTQYF. CDR3 bases: TGTGCCAGCAGCCCGGGACAGGGGGCGACAGATACGCAGTATTTT.

This clone was seen more than once but under ten times. V usage is TRBV4-3 and J usage is TRBJ2-1; 14 bases match TRBD2. The CDR3 is 18 amino acids. Per germline, CDR1 LGHNA and CDR2 YSLEER. Trimming removed 4 bases from V and 0 bases from J; junction bases left unmatched: 5. Here the CDR3 reads CASSRTSGGSSSYNEQFF. The CDR3 DNA sequence: TGCGCCAGCAGCCGGACTAGCGGGGGGTCGAGCTCCTACAATGAGCAGTTCTTC.

The chain joins TRBV11-3 to TRBJ1-6, with D possibly matching TRBD1 (5 bases). Germline CDR1 is SGHNT and CDR2 is YENEEA. The CDR3 is made up of 15 amino acids. Trimming took off 3 bases at V and 11 bases at J, with 17 bases between the two ends. The CDR3 protein is CASSFEGTSGAPLHF. In DNA, the CDR3 is TGTGCCAGCAGCTTTGAGGGTACCTCGGGGGCACCCCTCCACTTT.

The table lists this clone with a count of one. Written as DNA, the CDR3 is TGTGCCAGCAGGGGACAGGGAAATGCAGATACGCAGTATTTT. It specifies CASRGQGNADTQYF. The chain carries TRBV9 and TRBJ2-3, with 9 bases lining up with TRBD1. V lost 5 bases to trimming and J lost 4 bases; unmatched junction nucleotides: 5. This CDR3 has 14 residues. Germline CDR1 SGDLS, CDR2 YYNGEE. Together with reference TRBV9 and TRBJ2-3, the CDR3 gives the full variable domain: DSGVTQTPKHLITATGQRVTLRCSPRSGDLSVYWYQQSLDQGLQFLIQYYNGEERAKGNILERFSAQQFPDLHSELNLSSLELGDSALYFCASRGQGNADTQYFGPGTRLTVL.

The CDR3 DNA reads TGTGCCAGCAGCTTAAGTTCGGGAGGAATCTATGGCTACACCTTC. The encoded protein is CASSLSSGGIYGYTF. The chain is built from TRBV11-2 and TRBJ1-2; D not resolved. Looked up from germline, CDR1 is SGHAT and CDR2 is FQNNGV. Trimming left V 2 bases short and J 4 bases short, with 14 bases between. The CDR3 totals 15 residues.

The chain links TRBV7-6 to TRBJ1-3, with D possibly TRBD1 on 5 matching bases. This CDR3 region has 17 residues. Germline CDR1 SGHVS, CDR2 FNYEAQ. V was clipped by 2 bases and J by 0 bases, with 14 bases between them. The CDR3 loop is CASSLRSGASSGNTIYF. The CDR3 DNA follows: TGTGCCAGCAGCTTACGGAGCGGGGCGAGCTCTGGAAACACCATATATTTT.

The chain is built from TRBV29-1 and TRBJ2-3, with D possibly being TRBD1 (5 bases). Looked up from germline, CDR1 is SQVTM and CDR2 is ANQGSEA. V was cut by 1 base and J by 0 bases, with 14 bases left in between. The CDR3 runs to 16 residues. The CDR3 bases are TGCAGCGTTGAAGTCAGGGCGCGAGACAGCACAGATACGCAGTATTTT. The encoded protein is CSVEVRARDSTDTQYF.

This sequence joins TRBV7-9 and TRBJ1-3, with 10 positions matching TRBD1. Germline V gene lookup returns CDR1 SEHNR and CDR2 FQNEAQ (reference sequence). This CDR3 contains 15 residues. The V and J ends lost 5 bases and 3 bases, in that order; junction bases with no gene match: 4. DNA of the CDR3: TGTGCCAGCAGCCTCGGACAGGGGGTTGGAAACACCATATATTTT. Its translation is CASSLGQGVGNTIYF.